What follows is one T cell receptor (beta chain) and its context. No antigen is known for it. Sample-barcoded 5' priming and a J-beta primer mix drove a second PCR of roughly 6 to 12 cycles. At least 3 million CDR3-containing paired-end reads were obtained per sample. TCRdb re-called the 5' RACE reads with MiXCR, one entry per CDR3 protein. The sample carries about 1 million distinct CDR3 sequences, roughly 45% recorded once. This sample stems from a study of blood T cells in healthy people across ages. Around 9.5 milliliters of peripheral blood were drawn from each donor. General study results and limits: TCR beta diversity, measured per million T cells, fell in a roughly linear way with age.

Sequences were obtained from blood. The TCR sequence derives from a woman aged 55-70 years in good health.

The CDR3 DNA sequence: TGCAGCGTTGAAAGTGTAGCGGGAGGATTCGAGCAGTACTTC. This codes for CSVESVAGGFEQYF. V and J are TRBV29-1 and TRBJ2-7; TRBD2 matches 10 bases. J was trimmed by 6 bases and V by 2 bases; bases with no gene match: 7. This CDR3 is 14 amino acids long. From germline, CDR1 is SQVTM and CDR2 ANQGSEA.